The present T cell receptor beta chain was sequenced within a study of blood T cells in healthy people across ages. Sample-barcoded 5' priming and a J-beta primer mix drove a second PCR of about 6 to 12 cycles. Tags on each cDNA molecule came from a template-switch adaptor with 12 random nucleotides. TCRdb called the 5' RACE reads again in MiXCR, with one record for every CDR3 protein. The data show about 720,000 distinct CDR3 sequences, about 20% seen once. This clonotype was seen once. Its antigen is as yet unknown. Germline lookup yields CDR1 KGHDR and CDR2 SFDVKD. V lost 4 bases to trimming and J lost 5 bases; unmatched junction nucleotides: 4. The CDR3 totals 14 residues. Study-wide results and limits: Roughly linear age-related decline in beta diversity appeared, significant by age approximately 40.

Sequencing was performed on blood. The TCR sequence derives from a man between 65 and 80 years old in good health. The chain couples TRBV24-1 to TRBJ2-1; 7 nucleotides match TRBD2. The CDR3 here is CATSDASGHNEQFF. The CDR3 nucleotides read TGTGCCACCAGTGACGCTAGCGGACACAATGAGCAGTTCTTC.